This entry lists 27 T cell receptor beta chains sequenced from one sample in a study of blood T cell repertoires in COVID-19. Only in-frame clones appear in the TCRdb table, and some are missing; sequencing was by immunoSEQ multiplex PCR. The profile covers some 180,000 clones, with 83% appearing a single time and around 2% taken by the ten largest. Sample: peripheral blood. All receptors derive from an elderly woman with acute or convalescent COVID-19.

About this clone itself: At one end, the junction sequence differs from germline, possibly due to a read error. The chain couples TRBV7-2 to TRBJ1-2; no clear D. CDR3 length equals 12 residues. Per the germline V gene, CDR1 is SGHTA and CDR2 is FQGNSA. The CDR3 reads CASSLARRGLAF. CDR3 in DNA: TGTGCCAGCAGCTTAGCACGTCGGGGTTTGGCCTTC.

This rearrangement joins TRBV6-5 to TRBJ2-3; 8 bases are shared with TRBD2. This CDR3 is built from 15 residues. V was pared by 7 bases and J by 3 bases, with 9 bases of the junction left unmatched. Germline assignment: CDR1 MNHEY and CDR2 SVGAGI. The CDR3 loop reads CASKLVAGKTDTQYF. CDR3 DNA sequence: TGTGCCAGCAAACTAGTAGCGGGGAAGACAGATACGCAGTATTTT.

The V gene is TRBV6-6, the J gene TRBJ1-3; a possible D gene is TRBD1 (6 bases). V dropped 0 bases and J dropped 0 bases, with 9 bases sitting between them. The germline CDR1 and CDR2 sequences are MNHNY and SVGAGI (reference sequence). The CDR3 covers 16 residues. CDR3 residues: CASSYSGTTSGNTIYF. DNA of the CDR3: TGTGCCAGCAGTTACTCCGGGACAACCTCTGGAAACACCATATATTTT.

This chain connects TRBV3-1 (or the pseudogene TRBV3-2) to TRBJ2-3; 11 bases fit TRBD2. Germline V gene lookup returns CDR1 LGHDT and CDR2 YNNKEL (reference sequence). Germline trimming cut 4 bases from V and 9 bases from J; bases unmatched to any gene: 6. The CDR3 length is 14 residues. Here the CDR3 reads CASSPGTSGRTQYF. DNA of the CDR3: TGTGCCAGCAGCCCCGGGACTAGCGGCCGCACGCAGTATTTT.

This chain links TRBV10-2 with TRBJ1-1; the D gene is possibly TRBD1 (5 bases). The CDR3 extends over 17 amino acids. The V gene lost 7 bases and the J gene lost 3 bases, with 24 bases spanning the gap. Germline-derived CDR1 and CDR2 are WSHSY and SAAADI. The chain's CDR3 is CASTNVRGSFLDTEAFF. The CDR3 nucleotides are TGCGCCAGCACGAACGTTAGGGGCAGCTTTTTGGACACTGAAGCTTTCTTT.

The rearrangement links TRBV19 to TRBJ2-7, with TRBD1 matching over 8 bases. V gave up 5 bases and J gave up 2 bases; unmatched junction bases: 5. The CDR3 sequence is 14 residues long. Germline CDR1 and CDR2: LNHDA and SQIVND (reference sequence). The CDR3 DNA is TGTGCCAGTAGTTCTCGACAGGGGACCTACGAGCAGTACTTC. It codes for CASSSRQGTYEQYF.

The genes are TRBV4-2 and TRBJ2-3; 8 nucleotides match TRBD1. The V segment lost 3 bases and the J segment 4 bases; nucleotides outside the gene matches: 9. CDR3 length: 16 residues. Looked up from germline, CDR1 is LGHNA and CDR2 is YNFKEQ. The chain's CDR3 is CASSQEWTGRSDTQYF. CDR3 coding DNA: TGTGCCAGCAGCCAGGAATGGACAGGGCGGTCAGATACGCAGTATTTT.

The genes are TRBV5-4 and TRBJ2-3, with 13 bases aligning to TRBD2. The CDR3 is made up of 16 amino acids. The V gene end was trimmed by 4 bases and the J gene end by 8 bases; junction bases not matched to a gene: 10. Germline V gene data show CDR1 as SGHNT and CDR2 as YYREEE (reference sequence). The CDR3, as DNA: TGTGCCAGCAGCGGCCGGACTAGCGGGAGTTTTGGTACGCAGTATTTT. Its protein product is CASSGRTSGSFGTQYF.

The chain joins TRBV7-3 to TRBJ1-2, with 11 nucleotides matching TRBD1. The CDR3 spans 16 residues. The J segment lost 4 bases and the V segment lost 5 bases, leaving 9 bases of the junction unmatched. Germline V CDR1 and CDR2: SGHTA, FQGTGA. CDR3 residues: CASSGQGTGGFYGYTF. The CDR3 DNA reads as TGTGCCAGCAGCGGCCAAGGGACAGGGGGGTTCTATGGCTACACCTTC.

The CDR3, as DNA: TGTGCCAGCAGTCCAGGGGGTCTGGGCTATGGCTACACCTTC. Residues: CASSPGGLGYGYTF. The rearrangement uses TRBV6-5 and TRBJ1-2; 7 bases are shared with TRBD1. The V gene end was trimmed by 5 bases and the J gene end by 4 bases; junction bases not matched to a gene: 7. This CDR3 is 14 amino acids long. The germline CDR1 and CDR2 sequences are MNHEY and SVGAGI.

The genes are TRBV2 and TRBJ2-2; D call uncertain. CDR3 length equals 12 residues. V lost 7 bases to trimming and J lost 3 bases, with 6 bases between them. The germline V gene has CDR1 SNHLY and CDR2 FYNNEI. The CDR3 loop reads CASNSHTGELFF. CDR3 sequence (DNA): TGTGCCAGCAATAGCCACACCGGGGAGCTGTTTTTT.

This clone came up a few times. The rearrangement joins TRBV28 to TRBJ2-7; tentative D call: TRBD2 (5 bases). From germline, CDR1 is MDHEN and CDR2 SYDVKM. The V end lost 2 bases, the J end lost 5 bases, and 10 bases lay between the germline ends. The CDR3 length is 13 residues. This chain's CDR3 is CASSLTGVHEQYF. As DNA, the CDR3 is TGTGCCAGCAGTTTAACCGGGGTTCACGAGCAGTACTTC.

This chain joins TRBV19 and TRBJ2-2, with D possibly matching TRBD1 (6 bases). V was pared by 5 bases and J by 5 bases, with 12 bases between. This CDR3 region has 14 residues. CDR1 is LNHDA, CDR2 SQIVND, per germline (reference sequence). The CDR3 nucleotides read TGTGCCAGTAGTTCGCTAACAGGGACCGGGGAGCTGTTTTTT. Translated, it gives CASSSLTGTGELFF.

This rearrangement joins TRBV5-8 to TRBJ2-1, with TRBD1 matching 9 bases. Germline CDR1 reads SGHTS; CDR2 reads YDEGEE. CDR3 size: 16 residues. With V trimmed by 0 bases and J by 7 bases, 8 bases remained unmatched. The CDR3 is CASSLGPGQGWNEQFF. The CDR3 bases are TGTGCCAGCAGCTTGGGGCCAGGACAGGGGTGGAATGAGCAGTTCTTC.

The chain recombines TRBV5-1 with TRBJ2-5; 14 nucleotides line up with TRBD2. The CDR3 totals 18 residues. J gave up 3 bases and V 4 bases, and 11 bases lay outside the gene matches. Germline loops: CDR1 SGHRS, CDR2 YFSETQ. CDR3: CASSPGLAGGMRKETQYF. In nucleotides, the CDR3 is TGCGCCAGCAGCCCTGGACTAGCGGGGGGCATGAGGAAAGAGACCCAGTACTTC.

The chain uses TRBV11-2 and TRBJ1-2; perhaps TRBD1 as D (5 bases). The CDR3 spans 12 residues. CDR1 is SGHAT and CDR2 is FQNNGV in the germline V gene. V shed 4 bases and J shed 6 bases, with 9 bases lying between them. This CDR3 is CASSSPGNGYTF. CDR3 sequence (DNA): TGTGCCAGCAGCTCCCCAGGGAATGGCTACACCTTC.

The chain couples TRBV7-2 to TRBJ1-3; D unclear. CDR1 and CDR2 from the germline V gene are SGHTA and FQGNSA. Trimming cost V 5 bases and J 4 bases, with 9 bases left between them. The CDR3 runs 13 residues. In nucleotides, the CDR3 is TGTGCCAGCAGCCGGGTGTTAGGAAACACCATATATTTT. It translates to CASSRVLGNTIYF. Full variable domain (rest looked up from reference TRBV7-2 and TRBJ1-3): GAGVSQSPSNKVTEKGKDVELRCDPISGHTALYWYRQSLGQGLEFLIYFQGNSAPDKSGLPSDRFSAERTGGSVSTLTIQRTQQEDSAVYLCASSRVLGNTIYFGEGSWLTVV.

The rearrangement uses TRBV28 and TRBJ1-5; tentatively, D is TRBD1 (6 bases). CDR3 length equals 15 residues. The V and J ends lost 5 bases and 5 bases respectively, with 16 bases between them. Germline CDR1 is MDHEN and CDR2 is SYDVKM. This CDR3 reads CASSVTWGGHQPQHF. DNA of the CDR3: TGTGCCAGCAGTGTCACATGGGGGGGCCATCAGCCCCAGCATTTT.

This clone came up a few times. The chain links TRBV4-2 to TRBJ1-2; possible D gene TRBD1, 6 bases. This CDR3 is built from 14 residues. V was shortened by 0 bases and J by 5 bases, with 10 bases between the two germline ends. CDR1 is LGHNA, CDR2 YNFKEQ, per germline. Written as DNA, the CDR3 is TGTGCCAGCAGCCAAGAGACAGGACCGTATGGCTACACCTTC. This sequence encodes CASSQETGPYGYTF.

The CDR3 DNA reads as TGTGCCAGCAGTTACTCGAACGGGAACACTGAAGCTTTCTTT. Translated, it gives CASSYSNGNTEAFF. V and J are TRBV6-2 or TRBV6-3 and TRBJ1-1; D is unresolved. The CDR3 length is 14 residues. Germline V gives CDR1 MNHEY, CDR2 SVGEGT. Between the trimmed V and J ends, which lost 0 bases and 1 base, there was a span of 6 bases.

The chain is built from TRBV23-1 and TRBJ2-7, with 7 positions matching TRBD1. TRBV23-1 qualifies as an ORF whose function is uncertain. Germline trimming cut 2 bases from V and 5 bases from J; bases unmatched to any gene: 15. This CDR3 is 17 amino acids long. CDR3 residues: CASSQPAEGAAKDEQYF. Written as DNA, the CDR3 is TGCGCCAGCAGTCAACCCGCCGAGGGGGCAGCTAAGGACGAGCAGTACTTC.

CDR3 bases: TGTGCCAGCAGCGTAGACCCTCGTAGGGGCACTGAAGCTTTCTTT. As protein: CASSVDPRRGTEAFF. The V gene is TRBV9, the J gene TRBJ1-1, with TRBD1 as a possible D gene (5 bases). V was clipped by 0 bases and J by 4 bases, with 13 bases between them. This CDR3 has 15 amino acids. CDR1 and CDR2 from the germline V gene are SGDLS and YYNGEE.

This chain uses TRBV3-1 (or the pseudogene TRBV3-2) with TRBJ2-6; D not certain. The germline V gene has CDR1 LGHDT and CDR2 YNNKEL (reference sequence). CDR3 length: 15 amino acids. The V and J ends lost 4 bases and 0 bases respectively, with 7 bases between them. CDR3 residues: CASSPQISGANVLTF. The CDR3 region has the DNA TGTGCCAGCAGCCCCCAGATCTCTGGGGCCAACGTCCTGACTTTC.

This clone was observed once. The CDR3 protein is CASSQTPVGTGVSPLHF. The CDR3 nucleotides read TGTGCCAGCAGCCAAACCCCTGTAGGGACAGGGGTTTCACCCCTCCACTTT. The chain has TRBV4-2 and TRBJ1-6, with 10 bases aligning to TRBD1. V shed 2 bases, J shed 9 bases, and the junction held 10 bases outside the gene matches. CDR1 is LGHNA and CDR2 is YNFKEQ in the germline V gene. The CDR3 has 17 amino acids.

This clone has just a few counts. The J gene is TRBJ1-2, the V gene TRBV6-5, with 11 bases aligning to TRBD1. The V segment lost 6 bases and the J segment 1 base; nucleotides outside the gene matches: 1. The CDR3 sequence is 14 residues long. From germline, CDR1 is MNHEY and CDR2 SVGAGI. CDR3 residues: CASRGQGGNYGYTF. The CDR3 nucleotides are TGTGCCAGCAGGGGACAGGGGGGTAACTATGGCTACACCTTC.

This rearrangement joins TRBV6-5 to TRBJ1-5, with a weak D call TRBD1 (5 bases). This CDR3 comprises 14 residues. The germline V gene has CDR1 MNHEY and CDR2 SVGAGI. V was pared by 6 bases and J by 1 base, with 10 bases between. CDR3: CASRQGWSNQPQHF. The CDR3, as DNA: TGTGCCAGCAGGCAGGGATGGAGCAATCAGCCCCAGCATTTT.

V gene TRBV7-9 combines with J gene TRBJ1-3, with no clear D. V gave up 5 bases and J gave up 4 bases, with 15 bases separating them. CDR1 is SEHNR and CDR2 is FQNEAQ in the germline V gene (reference sequence). This CDR3 contains 15 residues. DNA of the CDR3: TGTGCCAGCAGCCCCGCCGGGGTTCCAGGAAACACCATATATTTT. It yields the protein CASSPAGVPGNTIYF. Using reference TRBV7-9 and TRBJ1-3 for the parts outside the CDR3, the full variable domain is DTGVSQNPRHKITKRGQNVTFRCDPISEHNRLYWYRQTLGQGPEFLTYFQNEAQLEKSRLLSDRFSAERPKGSFSTLEIQRTEQGDSAMYLCASSPAGVPGNTIYFGEGSWLTVV.